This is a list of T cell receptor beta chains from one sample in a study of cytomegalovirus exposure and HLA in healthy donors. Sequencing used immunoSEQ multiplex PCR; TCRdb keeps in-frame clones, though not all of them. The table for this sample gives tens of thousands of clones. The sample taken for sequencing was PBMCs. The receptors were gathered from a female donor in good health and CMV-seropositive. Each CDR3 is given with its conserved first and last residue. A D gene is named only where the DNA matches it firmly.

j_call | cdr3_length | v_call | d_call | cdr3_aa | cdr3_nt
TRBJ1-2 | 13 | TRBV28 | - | CASSLSGAGGYTF | TGTGCCAGCAGTTTATCAGGGGCCGGGGGCTACACCTTC
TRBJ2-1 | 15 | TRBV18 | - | CASSYTPSSYNEQFF | TGTGCCAGCTCATATACGCCGAGCTCCTACAATGAGCAGTTCTTC
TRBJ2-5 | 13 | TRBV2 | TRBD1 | CASQGQVQENQYF | TGTGCCAGTCAGGGACAGGTACAAGAGAACCAGTACTTC
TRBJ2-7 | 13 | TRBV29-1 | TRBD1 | CSVEGRGLHEQYF | TGCAGCGTTGAAGGAAGGGGGCTGCACGAGCAGTACTTC
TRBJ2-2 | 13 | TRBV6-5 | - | CASTPSGPGELFF | TGTGCCAGCACCCCAAGTGGGCCCGGGGAGCTGTTTTTT
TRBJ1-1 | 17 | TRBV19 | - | CASSIDWAGKSNTEAFF | TGTGCCAGTAGTATAGATTGGGCAGGGAAGTCGAACACTGAAGCTTTCTTT
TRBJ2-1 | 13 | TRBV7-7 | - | CASSFGLNNEQFF | TGTGCTAGCAGCTTCGGACTGAACAATGAGCAGTTCTTC
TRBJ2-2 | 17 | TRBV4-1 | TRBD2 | CASSQPTTSSGTGELFF | TGCGCCAGCAGCCAACCCACGACTAGCTCAGGCACCGGGGAGCTGTTTTTT
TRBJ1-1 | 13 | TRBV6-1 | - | CASSGEANTEAFF | TGTGCCAGCAGTGGTGAAGCAAACACTGAAGCTTTCTTT
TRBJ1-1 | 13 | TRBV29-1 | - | CSVDRAAGTEAFF | TGCAGCGTTGATAGGGCCGCGGGAACTGAAGCTTTCTTT
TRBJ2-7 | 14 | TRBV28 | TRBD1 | CASRQPGQGYEQYF | TGTGCCAGCAGGCAACCGGGACAGGGCTACGAGCAGTACTTC
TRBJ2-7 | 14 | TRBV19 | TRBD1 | CASSIGQGAYEQYF | TGTGCCAGTAGTATCGGACAGGGGGCGTACGAGCAGTACTTC
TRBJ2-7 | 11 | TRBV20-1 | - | CSAGGTYEQYF | TGCAGTGCTGGGGGGACCTACGAGCAGTACTTC
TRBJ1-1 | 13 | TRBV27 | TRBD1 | CASSGTGGREAFF | TGTGCCAGCAGTGGGACAGGGGGCAGGGAAGCTTTCTTT
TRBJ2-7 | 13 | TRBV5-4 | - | CASSVNQRYEQYF | TGTGCCAGCAGCGTGAATCAGAGGTACGAGCAGTACTTC
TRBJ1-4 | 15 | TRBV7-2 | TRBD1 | CASSSTRTGREKLFF | TGTGCCAGCAGCTCGACACGGACAGGGCGTGAAAAACTGTTTTTT
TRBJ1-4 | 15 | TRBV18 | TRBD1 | CASSPPWAGGEKLFF | TGTGCCAGCTCACCACCCTGGGCAGGGGGTGAAAAACTGTTTTTT
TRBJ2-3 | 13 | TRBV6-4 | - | CASSEQGGDTQYF | TGTGCCAGCAGTGAACAGGGTGGTGATACGCAGTATTTT
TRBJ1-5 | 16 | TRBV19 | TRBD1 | CASSLTGEFNNQPQHF | TGTGCCAGTAGTCTTACAGGGGAATTCAACAATCAGCCCCAGCATTTT
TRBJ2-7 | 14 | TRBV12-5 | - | CASDYSWPPNEQYF | TGTGCTAGTGATTACAGTTGGCCGCCGAACGAGCAGTACTTC
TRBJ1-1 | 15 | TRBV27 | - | CASSLWAGANTEAFF | TGTGCCAGCAGTTTATGGGCGGGGGCGAACACTGAAGCTTTCTTT
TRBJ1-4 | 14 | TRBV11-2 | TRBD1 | CASSWTGGNEKLFF | TGTGCCAGCAGCTGGACAGGGGGTAATGAAAAACTGTTTTTT
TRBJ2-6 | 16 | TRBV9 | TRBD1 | CASGTTGASGANVLTF | TGTGCCAGCGGAACAACAGGGGCGTCAGGGGCCAACGTCCTGACTTTC
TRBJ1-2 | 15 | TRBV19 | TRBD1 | CASSTRTGGYYGYTF | TGTGCCAGTAGTACCCGGACAGGGGGCTACTATGGCTACACCTTC
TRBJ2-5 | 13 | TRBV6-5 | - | CASRKGGEETQYF | TGTGCCAGCAGGAAGGGGGGGGAAGAGACCCAGTACTTC
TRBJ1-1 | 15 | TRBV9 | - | CASSVVRGVNTEAFF | TGTGCCAGCAGCGTAGTCCGGGGGGTGAACACTGAAGCTTTCTTT
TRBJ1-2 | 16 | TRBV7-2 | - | CASSLVTGFTNYGYTF | TGTGCCAGCAGCTTAGTGACAGGTTTTACTAACTATGGCTACACCTTC
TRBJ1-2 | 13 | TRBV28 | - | CASGPGVPYGYTF | TGTGCCAGTGGTCCCGGGGTTCCCTATGGCTACACCTTC
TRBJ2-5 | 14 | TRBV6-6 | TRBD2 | CASSVGGRTETQYF | TGTGCCAGCAGCGTGGGGGGGAGAACTGAGACCCAGTACTTC
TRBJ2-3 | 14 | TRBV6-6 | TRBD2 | CASSLAGASDTQYF | TGTGCCAGTTCCCTAGCGGGAGCATCAGATACGCAGTATTTT
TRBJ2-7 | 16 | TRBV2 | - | CASSEPGDFLTYEQYF | TGTGCCAGCAGTGAACCCGGGGACTTCCTGACCTACGAGCAGTACTTC
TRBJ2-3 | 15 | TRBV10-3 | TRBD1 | CAIKSSDRGTDTQYF | TGTGCCATCAAATCCTCGGACAGGGGCACAGATACGCAGTATTTT
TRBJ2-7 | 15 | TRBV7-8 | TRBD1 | CASSSDRGPTYEQYF | TGTGCCAGCAGCTCCGACAGGGGGCCTACCTACGAGCAGTACTTC
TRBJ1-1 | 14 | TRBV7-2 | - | CASSLGLGNTEAFF | TGTGCCAGCAGCTTAGGATTGGGCAACACTGAAGCTTTCTTT
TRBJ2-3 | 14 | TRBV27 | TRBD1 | CATQGARGTDTQYF | TGTGCCACACAGGGGGCGCGGGGCACAGATACGCAGTATTTT
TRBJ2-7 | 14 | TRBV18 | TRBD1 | CASSLQGSGYEQYF | TGTGCCAGCTCACTACAGGGGTCGGGGTACGAGCAGTACTTC
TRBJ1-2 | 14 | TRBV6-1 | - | CASIPEPGIYGYTF | TGTGCCAGCATCCCGGAGCCGGGAATCTATGGCTACACCTTC
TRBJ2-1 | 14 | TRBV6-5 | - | CASRPQEGLNEQFF | TGTGCCAGCAGGCCTCAAGAGGGTTTGAATGAGCAGTTCTTC
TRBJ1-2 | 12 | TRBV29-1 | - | CSVLDTSYGYTF | TGCAGCGTCCTAGATACTTCCTATGGCTACACCTTC
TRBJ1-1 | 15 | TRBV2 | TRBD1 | CASSVGRGSNTEAFF | TGTGCCAGCAGTGTAGGCAGGGGGAGCAACACTGAAGCTTTCTTT
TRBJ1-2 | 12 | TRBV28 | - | CASRAGLYGYTF | TGTGCCAGCAGAGCGGGTCTCTATGGCTACACCTTC
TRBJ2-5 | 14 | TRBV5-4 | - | CASSSWGPQETQYF | TGTGCCAGCAGCTCTTGGGGCCCCCAAGAGACCCAGTACTTC
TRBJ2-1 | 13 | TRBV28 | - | CASSLSAGREQFF | TGTGCCAGCAGTTTGTCCGCGGGAAGGGAGCAGTTCTTC
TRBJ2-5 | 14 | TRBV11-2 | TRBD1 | CASSRGTGGETQYF | TGTGCCAGCAGCCGCGGGACAGGTGGGGAGACCCAGTACTTC
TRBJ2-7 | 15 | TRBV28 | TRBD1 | CASRGTGERWYEQYF | TGTGCCAGCAGGGGGACAGGGGAAAGGTGGTACGAGCAGTACTTC
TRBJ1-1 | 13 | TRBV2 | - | CASSESPQGSAFF | TGTGCCAGCAGTGAATCCCCGCAGGGTAGCGCTTTCTTT
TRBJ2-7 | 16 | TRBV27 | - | CASSGFGRGRVHEQYF | TGTGCCAGCAGTGGCTTTGGTAGGGGCCGGGTCCACGAGCAGTACTTC
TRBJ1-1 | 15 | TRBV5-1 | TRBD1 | CASSLGGQGNTEAFF | TGCGCCAGCAGCTTGGGGGGACAGGGGAACACTGAAGCTTTCTTT
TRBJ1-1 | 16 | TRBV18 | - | CASSPPLGQINTEAFF | TGTGCCAGCTCACCACCATTAGGACAGATTAACACTGAAGCTTTCTTT
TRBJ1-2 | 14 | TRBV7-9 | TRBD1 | CASSLDTGDYGYTF | TGTGCCAGCAGCTTAGACACAGGGGACTATGGCTACACCTTC
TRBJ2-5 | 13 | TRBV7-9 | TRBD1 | CASRGTAQETQYF | TGTGCCAGCAGGGGGACAGCACAAGAGACCCAGTACTTC
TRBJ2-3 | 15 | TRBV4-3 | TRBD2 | CASSRGLAGVDTQYF | TGCGCCAGCAGCCGAGGACTAGCGGGGGTAGATACGCAGTATTTT
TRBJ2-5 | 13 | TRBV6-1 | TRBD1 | CASSRTGEETQYF | TGTGCCAGCAGCCGGACAGGGGAAGAGACCCAGTACTTC
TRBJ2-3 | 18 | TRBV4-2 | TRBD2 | CASSQESLAGGPTDTQYF | TGTGCCAGCAGCCAAGAATCACTAGCGGGAGGGCCCACAGATACGCAGTATTTT
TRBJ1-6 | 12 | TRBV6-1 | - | CASSEALGADRF | TGTGCCAGCAGTGAAGCGCTAGGGGCAGATCGCTTT
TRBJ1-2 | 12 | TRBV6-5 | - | CASSPGRGGYTF | TGTGCCAGCAGTCCTGGGCGGGGTGGCTACACCTTC
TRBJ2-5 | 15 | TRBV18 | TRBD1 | CASSPMLGGGETQYF | TGTGCCAGCTCACCCATGTTAGGGGGCGGAGAGACCCAGTACTTC
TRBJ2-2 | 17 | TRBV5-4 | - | CASSLGTIPSNTGELFF | TGTGCCAGCAGCTTGGGCACTATACCCTCGAACACCGGGGAGCTGTTTTTT
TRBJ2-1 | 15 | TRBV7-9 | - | CASSLGGQFYNEQFF | TGTGCCAGCAGCTTAGGAGGGCAGTTCTACAATGAGCAGTTCTTC
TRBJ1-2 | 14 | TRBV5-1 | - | CASSLWPGNYGYTF | TGCGCCAGCAGCTTGTGGCCGGGGAACTATGGCTACACCTTC